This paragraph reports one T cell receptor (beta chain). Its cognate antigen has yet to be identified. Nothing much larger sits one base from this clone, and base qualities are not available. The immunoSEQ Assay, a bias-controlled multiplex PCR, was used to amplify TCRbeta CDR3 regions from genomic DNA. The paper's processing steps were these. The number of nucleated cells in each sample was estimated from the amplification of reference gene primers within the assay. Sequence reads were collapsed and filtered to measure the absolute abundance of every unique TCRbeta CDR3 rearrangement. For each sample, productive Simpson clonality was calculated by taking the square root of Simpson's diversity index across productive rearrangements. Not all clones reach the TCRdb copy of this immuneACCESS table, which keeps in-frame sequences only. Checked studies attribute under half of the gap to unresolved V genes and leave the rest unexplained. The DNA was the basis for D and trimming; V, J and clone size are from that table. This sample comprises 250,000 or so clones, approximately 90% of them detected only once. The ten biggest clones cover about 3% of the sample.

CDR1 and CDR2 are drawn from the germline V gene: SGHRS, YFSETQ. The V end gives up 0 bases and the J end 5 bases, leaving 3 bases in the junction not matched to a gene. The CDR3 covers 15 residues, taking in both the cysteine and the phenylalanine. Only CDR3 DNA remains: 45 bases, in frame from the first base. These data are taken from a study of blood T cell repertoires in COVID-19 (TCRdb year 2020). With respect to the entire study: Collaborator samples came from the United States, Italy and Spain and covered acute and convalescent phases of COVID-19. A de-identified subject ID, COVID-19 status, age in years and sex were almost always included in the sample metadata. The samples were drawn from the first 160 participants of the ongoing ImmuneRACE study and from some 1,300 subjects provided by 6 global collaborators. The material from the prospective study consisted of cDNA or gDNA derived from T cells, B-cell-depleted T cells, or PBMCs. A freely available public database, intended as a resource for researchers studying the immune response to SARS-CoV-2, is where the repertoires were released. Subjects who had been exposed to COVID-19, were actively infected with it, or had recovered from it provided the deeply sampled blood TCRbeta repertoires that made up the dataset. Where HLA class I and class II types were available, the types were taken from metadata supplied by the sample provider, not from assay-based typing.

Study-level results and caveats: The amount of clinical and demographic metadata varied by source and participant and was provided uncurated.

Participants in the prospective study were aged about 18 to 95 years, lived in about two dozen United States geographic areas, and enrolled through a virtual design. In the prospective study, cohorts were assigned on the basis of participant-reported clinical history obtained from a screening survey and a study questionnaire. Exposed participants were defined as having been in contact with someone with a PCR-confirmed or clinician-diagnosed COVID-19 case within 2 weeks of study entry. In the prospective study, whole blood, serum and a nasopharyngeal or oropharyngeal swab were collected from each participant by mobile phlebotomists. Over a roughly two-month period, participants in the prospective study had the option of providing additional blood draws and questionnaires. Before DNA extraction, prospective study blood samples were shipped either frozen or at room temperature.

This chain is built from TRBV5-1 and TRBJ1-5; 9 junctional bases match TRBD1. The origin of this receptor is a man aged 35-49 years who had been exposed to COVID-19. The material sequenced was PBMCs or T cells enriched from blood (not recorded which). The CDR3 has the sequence CASSLEGTGHQPQHF. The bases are TGCGCCAGCAGCTTGGAAGGGACAGGGCATCAGCCCCAGCATTTT. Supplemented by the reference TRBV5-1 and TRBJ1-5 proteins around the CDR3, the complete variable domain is KAGVTQTPRYLIKTRGQQVTLSCSPISGHRSVSWYQQTPGQGLQFLFEYFSETQRNKGNFPGRFSGRQFSNSRSEMNVSTLELGDSALYLCASSLEGTGHQPQHFGDGTRLSIL.